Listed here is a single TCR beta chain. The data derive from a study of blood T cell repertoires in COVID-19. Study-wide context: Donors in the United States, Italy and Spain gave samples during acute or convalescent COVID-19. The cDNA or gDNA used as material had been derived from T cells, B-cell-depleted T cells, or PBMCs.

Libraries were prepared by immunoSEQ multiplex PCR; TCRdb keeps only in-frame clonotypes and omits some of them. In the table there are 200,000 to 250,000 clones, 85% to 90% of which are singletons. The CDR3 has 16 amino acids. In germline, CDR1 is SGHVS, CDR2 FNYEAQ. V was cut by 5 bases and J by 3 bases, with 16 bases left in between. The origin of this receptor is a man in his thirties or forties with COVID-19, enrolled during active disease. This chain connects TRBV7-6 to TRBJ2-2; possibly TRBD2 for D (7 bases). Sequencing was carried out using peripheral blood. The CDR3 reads CASSGLGGLDTGELFF. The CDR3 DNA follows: TGTGCCAGCAGCGGCCTCGGGGGGCTGGACACCGGGGAGCTGTTTTTT.